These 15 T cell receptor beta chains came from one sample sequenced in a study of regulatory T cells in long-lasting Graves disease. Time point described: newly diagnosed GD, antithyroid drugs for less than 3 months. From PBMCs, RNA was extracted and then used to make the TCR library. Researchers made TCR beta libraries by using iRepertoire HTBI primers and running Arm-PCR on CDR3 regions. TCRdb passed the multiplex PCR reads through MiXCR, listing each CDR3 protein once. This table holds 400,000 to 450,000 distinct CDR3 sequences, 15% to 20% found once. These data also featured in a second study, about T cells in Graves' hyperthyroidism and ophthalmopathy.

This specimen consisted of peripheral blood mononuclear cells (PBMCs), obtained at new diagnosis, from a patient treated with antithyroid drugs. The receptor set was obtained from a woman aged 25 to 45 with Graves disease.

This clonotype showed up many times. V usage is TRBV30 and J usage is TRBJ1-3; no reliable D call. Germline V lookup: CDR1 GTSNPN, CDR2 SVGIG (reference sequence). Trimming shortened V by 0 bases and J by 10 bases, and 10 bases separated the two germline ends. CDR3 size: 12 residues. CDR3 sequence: CAWSVVTRTIYF. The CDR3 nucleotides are TGTGCCTGGAGTGTAGTGACTAGGACCATATATTTT.

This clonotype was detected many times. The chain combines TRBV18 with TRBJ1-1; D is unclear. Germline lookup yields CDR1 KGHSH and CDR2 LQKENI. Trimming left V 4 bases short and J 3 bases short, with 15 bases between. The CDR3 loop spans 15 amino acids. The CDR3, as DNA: TGTGCCAGCTCACTAGGGTCTGGGGTCCACACTGAAGCTTTCTTT. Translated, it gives CASSLGSGVHTEAFF.

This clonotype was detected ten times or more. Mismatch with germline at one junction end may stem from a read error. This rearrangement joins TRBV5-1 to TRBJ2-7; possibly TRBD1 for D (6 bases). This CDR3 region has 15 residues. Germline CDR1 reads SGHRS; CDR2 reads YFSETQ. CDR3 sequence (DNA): TGTGCCAGCAGCTTGGGGGCCCCCAGCTCCTACGAGCAGTACTTC. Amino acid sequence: CASSLGAPSSYEQYF.

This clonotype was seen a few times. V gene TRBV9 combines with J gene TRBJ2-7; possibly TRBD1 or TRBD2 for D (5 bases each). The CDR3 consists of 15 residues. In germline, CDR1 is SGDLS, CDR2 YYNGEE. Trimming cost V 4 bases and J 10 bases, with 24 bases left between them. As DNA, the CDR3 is TGTGCCAGCAGCACCGGGGACGGTCCTTCTCAAACCCAGTACTTC. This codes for CASSTGDGPSQTQYF.

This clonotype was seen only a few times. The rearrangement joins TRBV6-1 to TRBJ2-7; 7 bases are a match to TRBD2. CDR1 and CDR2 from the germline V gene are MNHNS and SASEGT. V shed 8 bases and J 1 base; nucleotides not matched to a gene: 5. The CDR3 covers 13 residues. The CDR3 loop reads CASVPSGSYEQYF. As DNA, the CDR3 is TGTGCCAGCGTGCCTAGCGGATCCTACGAGCAGTACTTC.

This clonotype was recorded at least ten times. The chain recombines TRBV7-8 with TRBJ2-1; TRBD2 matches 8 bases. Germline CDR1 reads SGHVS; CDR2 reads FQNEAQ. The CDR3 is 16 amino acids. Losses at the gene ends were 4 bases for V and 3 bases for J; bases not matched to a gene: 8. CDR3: CASSSWTSRHYNEQFF. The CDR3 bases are TGTGCCAGCAGCTCGTGGACTAGCCGTCACTACAATGAGCAGTTCTTC.

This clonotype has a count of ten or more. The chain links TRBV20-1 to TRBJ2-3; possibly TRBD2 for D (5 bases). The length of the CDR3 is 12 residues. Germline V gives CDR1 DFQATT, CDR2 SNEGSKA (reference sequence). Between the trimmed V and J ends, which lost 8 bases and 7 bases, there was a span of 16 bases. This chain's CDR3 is CSFWTFSNTQYF. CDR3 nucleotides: TGCAGTTTCTGGACTTTCTCAAATACGCAGTATTTT.

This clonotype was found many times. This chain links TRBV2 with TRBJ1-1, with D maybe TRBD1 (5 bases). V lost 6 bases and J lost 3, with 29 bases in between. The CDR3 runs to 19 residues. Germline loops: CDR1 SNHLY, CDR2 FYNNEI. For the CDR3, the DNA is TGTGCCAGCAGCCCCGGAAGGCGCAGGTCCACAAAAGGGGACACTGAAGCTTTCTTT. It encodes CASSPGRRRSTKGDTEAFF. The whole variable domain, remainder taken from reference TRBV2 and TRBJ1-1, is EPEVTQTPSHQVTQMGQEVILRCVPISNHLYFYWYRQILGQKVEFLVSFYNNEISEKSEIFDDQFSVERPDGSNFTLKIRSTKLEDSAMYFCASSPGRRRSTKGDTEAFFGQGTRLTVV.

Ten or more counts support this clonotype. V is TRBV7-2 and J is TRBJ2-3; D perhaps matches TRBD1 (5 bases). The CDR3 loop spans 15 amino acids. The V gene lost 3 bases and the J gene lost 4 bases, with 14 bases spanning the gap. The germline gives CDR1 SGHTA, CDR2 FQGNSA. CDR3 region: CASSFPATGSDTQYF. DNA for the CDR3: TGTGCCAGCAGCTTCCCAGCCACAGGCTCAGATACGCAGTATTTT.

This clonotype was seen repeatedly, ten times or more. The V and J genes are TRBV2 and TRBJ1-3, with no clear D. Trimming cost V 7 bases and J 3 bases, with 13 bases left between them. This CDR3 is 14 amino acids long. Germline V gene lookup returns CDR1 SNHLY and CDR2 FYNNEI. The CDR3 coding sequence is TGTGCCAGCACCGATAGGGCGGGTGGAAACACCATATATTTT. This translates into CASTDRAGGNTIYF.

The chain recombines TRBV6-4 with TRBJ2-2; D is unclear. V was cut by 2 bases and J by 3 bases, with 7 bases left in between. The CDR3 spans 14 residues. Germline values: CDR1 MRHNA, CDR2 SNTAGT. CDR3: CASSDQVDTGELFF. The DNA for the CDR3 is TGTGCCAGCAGTGACCAAGTGGACACCGGGGAGCTGTTTTTT.

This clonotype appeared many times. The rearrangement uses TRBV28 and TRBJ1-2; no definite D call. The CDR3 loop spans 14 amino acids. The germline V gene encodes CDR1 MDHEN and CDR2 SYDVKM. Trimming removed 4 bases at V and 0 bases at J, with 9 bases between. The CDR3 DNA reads TGTGCCAGCAGTTGGAACCGAGCTAACTATGGCTACACCTTC. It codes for CASSWNRANYGYTF.

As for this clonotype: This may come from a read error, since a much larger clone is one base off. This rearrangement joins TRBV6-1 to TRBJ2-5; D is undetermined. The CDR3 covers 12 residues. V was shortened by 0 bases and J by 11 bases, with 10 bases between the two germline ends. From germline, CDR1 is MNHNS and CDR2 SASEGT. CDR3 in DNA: TGTGCCAGCAGTGAAGCCAGGAATGAGCAGTACTTC. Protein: CASSEARNEQYF.

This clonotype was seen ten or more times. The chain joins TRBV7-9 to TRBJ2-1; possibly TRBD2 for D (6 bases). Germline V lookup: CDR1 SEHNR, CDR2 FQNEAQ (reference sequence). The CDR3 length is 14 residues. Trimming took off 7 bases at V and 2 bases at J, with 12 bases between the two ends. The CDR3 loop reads CASTRERAYNEQFF. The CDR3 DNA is TGTGCCAGCACCCGGGAGCGGGCCTACAATGAGCAGTTCTTC.

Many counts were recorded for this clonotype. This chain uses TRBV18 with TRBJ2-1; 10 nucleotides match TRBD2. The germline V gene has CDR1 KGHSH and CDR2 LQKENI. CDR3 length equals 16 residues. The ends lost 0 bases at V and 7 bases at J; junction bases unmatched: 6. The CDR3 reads CASSPPLAGELNEQFF. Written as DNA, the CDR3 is TGTGCCAGCTCACCACCCCTAGCGGGAGAGTTGAATGAGCAGTTCTTC.